The source of this T cell receptor (beta chain) is a study of regulatory T cells in long-lasting Graves disease. Through Arm-PCR of CDR3 regions and iRepertoire HTBI primers, TCR beta libraries were built. Each CDR3 protein is one row after TCRdb ran MiXCR on the multiplex PCR reads. The sample has about 430,000 distinct CDR3 sequences, roughly a fifth seen once. The CDR3 totals 14 residues. From germline, CDR1 is ENHRY and CDR2 SYGVKD. Noted time point: persistent/refractory GD, antithyroid drugs over 5 years with positive TRAb. Extracted RNA from PBMCs served as the source of the TCR library. This receptor was obtained from a female donor with Graves disease. The chain recombines TRBV10-3 with TRBJ2-2, with 7 bases that match TRBD2. The sequenced sample was peripheral blood mononuclear cells (PBMCs), obtained when the disease was refractory, from a patient treated with antithyroid drugs. The CDR3 bases are TGTGCTTCCTCCCGGGACTATTCCATTGGGGAGCTGTTTTTT. This gives the protein CASSRDYSIGELFF.